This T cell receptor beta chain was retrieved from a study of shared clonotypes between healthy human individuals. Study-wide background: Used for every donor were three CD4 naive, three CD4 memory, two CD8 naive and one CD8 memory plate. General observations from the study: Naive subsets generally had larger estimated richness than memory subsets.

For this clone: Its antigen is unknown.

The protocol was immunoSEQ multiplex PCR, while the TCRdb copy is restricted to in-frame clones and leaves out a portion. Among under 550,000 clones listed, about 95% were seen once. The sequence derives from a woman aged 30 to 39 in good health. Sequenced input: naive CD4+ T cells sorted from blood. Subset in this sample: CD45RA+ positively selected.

CDR3 sequence (DNA): TGTGCCAGCAAGGGGTCGAGCACCGGGGAGCTGTTTTTT. Amino acids: CASKGSSTGELFF. The V gene is TRBV2, the J gene TRBJ2-2, with a weak D call TRBD1 (5 bases). Germline CDR1 and CDR2: SNHLY and FYNNEI. Trimming pared 7 bases from V and 4 bases from J, leaving 10 bases between. The CDR3 consists of 13 residues. Supplemented by reference TRBV2 and TRBJ2-2, the full variable domain reads EPEVTQTPSHQVTQMGQEVILRCVPISNHLYFYWYRQILGQKVEFLVSFYNNEISEKSEIFDDQFSVERPDGSNFTLKIRSTKLEDSAMYFCASKGSSTGELFFGEGSRLTVL.